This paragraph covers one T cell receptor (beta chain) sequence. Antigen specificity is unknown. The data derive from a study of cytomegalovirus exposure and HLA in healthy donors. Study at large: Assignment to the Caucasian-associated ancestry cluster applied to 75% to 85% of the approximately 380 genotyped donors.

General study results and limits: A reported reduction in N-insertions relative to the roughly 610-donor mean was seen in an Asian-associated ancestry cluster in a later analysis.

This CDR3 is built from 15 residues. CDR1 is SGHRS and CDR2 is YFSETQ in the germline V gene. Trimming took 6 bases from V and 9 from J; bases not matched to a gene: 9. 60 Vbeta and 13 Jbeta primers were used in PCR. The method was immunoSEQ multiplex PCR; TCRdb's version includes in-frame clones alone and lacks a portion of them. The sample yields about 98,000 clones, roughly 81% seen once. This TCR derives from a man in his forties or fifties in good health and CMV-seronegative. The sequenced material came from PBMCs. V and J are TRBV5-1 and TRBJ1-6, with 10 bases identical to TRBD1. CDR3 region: CASTPTGGSFSPLHF. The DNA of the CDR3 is TGCGCCAGCACCCCGACAGGGGGCAGTTTTTCACCCCTCCACTTT.